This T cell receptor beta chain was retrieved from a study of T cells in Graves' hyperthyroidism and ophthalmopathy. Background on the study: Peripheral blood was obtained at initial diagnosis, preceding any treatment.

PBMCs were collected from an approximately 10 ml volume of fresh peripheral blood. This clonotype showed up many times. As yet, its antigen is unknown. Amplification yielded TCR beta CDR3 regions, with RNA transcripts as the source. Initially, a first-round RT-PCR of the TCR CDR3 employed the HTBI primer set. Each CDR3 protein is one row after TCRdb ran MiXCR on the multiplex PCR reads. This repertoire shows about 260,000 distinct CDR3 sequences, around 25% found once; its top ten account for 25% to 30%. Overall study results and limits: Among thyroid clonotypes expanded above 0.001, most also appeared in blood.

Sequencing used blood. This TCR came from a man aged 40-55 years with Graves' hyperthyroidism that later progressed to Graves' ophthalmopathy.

The CDR3, as DNA: TGTGCCAGCAGTTCCCGAACAGGGGATCCCTACGAGCAGTACTTC. Translation gives CASSSRTGDPYEQYF. This chain connects TRBV12-3 or TRBV12-4 to TRBJ2-7, with TRBD1 identical over 7 bases. J gave up 2 bases and V 4 bases, and 8 bases lay outside the gene matches. The CDR3 loop spans 15 amino acids.